This T cell receptor (beta chain) was profiled in a study of T cells in Graves' hyperthyroidism and ophthalmopathy (dated by TCRdb to between 2018 and 2020). Context from the whole study: Peripheral blood samples were taken at initial diagnosis, before any treatment was given. The paper describes TCR Vbeta CDR3 sequencing of some 130 peripheral blood samples, made up of roughly 45 ophthalmopathy patients, 70 to 75 hyperthyroidism patients and 17 progressor patients. Prospective prediction of ophthalmopathy was tested in an independent validation cohort consisting of roughly 20 hyperthyroidism patients and approximately 16 patients who later progressed to ophthalmopathy. In addition, the study compared T-cell repertoires in thyroid tissue and in blood from roughly 6 Graves' hyperthyroidism patients. A discovery cohort of about a hundred patients, roughly 45 with Graves' ophthalmopathy and fewer than 65 with stable Graves' hyperthyroidism, was used to find distinguishing TCR V-J signatures. The roughly 99 discovery patients were divided at random into training and test sets in a 7:3 ratio. After blood sampling, hyperthyroidism patients were treated with methimazole at a starting dose of 30 mg daily, and ophthalmopathy patients were treated with high-dose intravenous methylprednisolone. General conclusions and limits of the study: A model built on a 13 V-J signature distinguished ophthalmopathy from stable hyperthyroidism, reaching about 88% sensitivity and 81% to 83% specificity in cross-validation and 80%/75% in testing. During validation, the model predicted progression to ophthalmopathy a median of approximately six months ahead of onset, with 70.59% sensitivity and almost 75% specificity. Most expanded thyroid clonotypes (frequency above 0.001) were also detected in blood, a finding suggesting that blood repertoires may reflect thyroid immune responses. Sample size was not statistically predetermined, and blinding of investigators to group allocation was not performed.

The TCR beta CDR3 regions were amplified from the RNA transcripts. The TCR CDR3 was subjected to a first round of RT-PCR using the HTBI primer set and the Qiagen OneStep RT-PCR kit. Libraries were constructed in a second round of multiplex PCR, after which size selection and purification were performed. The libraries were sequenced on an Illumina HiSeq2000 using paired-end 100 bp reads. Per the authors' processing: SOAPnuke was used to process the raw data, throwing out any read that contained adapters or uncalled bases, had a mean Phred below 15, or lacked an exact constant-primer or identifier match. COPE v1.2.5 was used to merge high-quality paired reads, and clonotypes were defined as unique nucleotide sequences. MiTCR v1.1 was used to align clonotypes to the IMGT TRBV, TRBD and TRBJ reference segments. The analysis included only V-J combinations with a frequency above 0.0001, which together covered about 99% of the repertoires. A TCS score was defined as the ratio of F50 (clonal expansion) to E x V (chaos), with BLOSUM62-based TCRdist applied between CDR3 peptides within each V-J. Welch's t-statistics and random forest reduced just over 500 V-J features to fewer than 15, which were used in a naive Bayes classifier (R e1071). TCRdb ran its own pipeline on the public reads, namely fastp trimming at Q25 and MiXCR clone calling, and kept in-frame beta chains. Each entry is one CDR3 protein sequence, shown with its most common DNA and genes. TCRdb, not the authors, supplied the V and J calls. The sample table lists roughly 660,000 distinct CDR3 sequences, 17% of them with a count of one. The ten largest make up around 15% of the sample.

On this clonotype itself: The antigen it binds to is not known. A much larger clone lies one base from this, so it may be a read error.

Reading the germline V gene gives CDR1 SGHTA and CDR2 FQGNSA. V is clipped by 1 base and J by 6 bases, and the sequence between their germline boundaries is 15 bases long. From cysteine to phenylalanine, the CDR3 is 15 amino acids long. Here the CDR3 DNA is all that survives: 45 bases in frame from base 1. Stable Graves' hyperthyroidism was defined as no progression to ophthalmopathy during 18 months of follow-up. Hyperthyroidism patients were newly diagnosed, with disease duration under 2 months, and aged 18 to 65 years. Patients with uncontrolled infections, other autoimmune diseases, pregnancy or lactation were excluded. Diagnoses relied on clinical symptoms, serum thyroxine and TRAb, thyroid ultrasound and orbital computed tomography. PBMCs were separated from 10 ml of fresh peripheral blood using Ficoll-Paque density gradient centrifugation. Total RNA was extracted using Trizol reagent, and RNA quality was assessed on an Agilent 2100 Bioanalyzer.

The V and J segments used are TRBV7-2 and TRBJ1-2; the D gene identity is not certain. The TCR sequence derives from a man aged 50-59 years with Graves' hyperthyroidism. Sequenced input: blood. The nucleotides read TGTGCCAGCAGCTTAGAAGAGGGCCCACTTGATGGCTACACCTTC. Its protein product is CASSLEEGPLDGYTF. This CDR3, with the reference TRBV7-2 and TRBJ1-2 proteins standing in past its ends, gives the full variable domain GAGVSQSPSNKVTEKGKDVELRCDPISGHTALYWYRQSLGQGLEFLIYFQGNSAPDKSGLPSDRFSAERTGGSVSTLTIQRTQQEDSAVYLCASSLEEGPLDGYTFGSGTRLTVV.